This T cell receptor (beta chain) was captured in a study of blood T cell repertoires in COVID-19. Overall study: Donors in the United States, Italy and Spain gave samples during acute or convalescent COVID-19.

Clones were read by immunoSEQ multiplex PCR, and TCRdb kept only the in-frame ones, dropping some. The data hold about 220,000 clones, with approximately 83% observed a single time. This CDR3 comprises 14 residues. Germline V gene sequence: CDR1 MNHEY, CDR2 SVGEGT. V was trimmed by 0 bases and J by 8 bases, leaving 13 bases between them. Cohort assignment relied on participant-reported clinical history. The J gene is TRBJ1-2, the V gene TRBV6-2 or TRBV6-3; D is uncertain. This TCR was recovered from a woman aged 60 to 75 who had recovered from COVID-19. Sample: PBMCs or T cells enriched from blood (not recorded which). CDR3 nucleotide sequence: TGTGCCAGCAGTTACTCTGGCCAGACTGGGGGCTACACCTTC. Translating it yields CASSYSGQTGGYTF.